This T cell receptor (beta chain) was recovered during a study of blood T cell repertoires in COVID-19. Study-wide background: Some COVID-19 samples were acute and others convalescent; all came from the United States, Italy and Spain. The analysed material was cDNA or gDNA that came from T cells, B-cell-depleted T cells, or PBMCs.

This clone was observed a single time. Sequencing used immunoSEQ multiplex PCR; TCRdb keeps in-frame clones, though not all of them. The profile covers about 230,000 clones, with about 85% appearing a single time and around 0.89% taken by the ten largest. The CDR3 loop spans 16 amino acids. Germline CDR1 is LNHDA and CDR2 is SQIVND (reference sequence). With V trimmed by 10 bases and J by 6 bases, 12 bases remained unmatched. This chain links TRBV19 with TRBJ2-2, with 12 bases that match TRBD1. The TCR was taken from a man aged 35 to 55 with acute or convalescent COVID-19. The sequenced sample consisted of peripheral blood. The DNA of the CDR3 is TGTGCCACTAGCTCGGGACAGGGGGCCGGTCCCGGGGAGCTGTTTTTT. Protein: CATSSGQGAGPGELFF.